Reported below is one T cell receptor beta chain. This clone was seen only once. Its specific antigen is unknown. There are no base qualities to consult, and no much larger clone falls within one base. This sample is drawn from a study of T cell responses to AZD1222 COVID-19 vaccine (dated by TCRdb to the early 2020s). About the full investigation: TCR sequencing covered 230 to 250 trial participants: 200 to 220 given two doses of AZD1222 and 26 given two doses of MenACWY control vaccine. Trial participants were enrolled by age into 18-55, 56-69 and 70-plus year subgroups, with roughly 150, 30 and 60 TCR-sequenced participants respectively. Points the paper makes about the study in general: Because no day 14 peak-response samples were available, the repertoires could be characterized only after the peak T cell response. Participants were mostly white British, with more females than males. The authors suggested clonal diversity may have been underestimated. After two AZD1222 doses, both the breadth and the depth of spike-specific TCRs were significantly higher than at day 0 and than in MenACWY recipients. Conclusions about previously exposed vaccinees are limited, since just 5 to 7 AZD1222 recipients were seropositive for SARS-CoV-2 at baseline. In the small 56-69-year group, the increase in depth fell short of significance, most likely because of low power. Nearly half of unique spike-specific TCRs reportedly recognized epitopes outside regions mutated in the B.1.351 and B.1.1.7 variants. Vaccine-associated CD4 TCRs spanned the whole spike protein, with dominant responses in regions 160-218 and 743-854.

The CDR3 regions of human TCRbeta chains were analyzed by immunosequencing. The authors' analysis ran thus. Repertoire TCRs were matched against a reference library of SARS-CoV-2-specific TCRs generated with the MIRA antigen-specificity platform. Breadth was defined as the fraction of unique TCRs that were SARS-CoV-2-associated, and depth was defined as the fraction of total T cells that were SARS-CoV-2-associated. Using the MIRA data, every spike-specific TCR was mapped to the spike region that the TCR reacted to and assigned to either a CD4 or a CD8 class. Log10-transformed breadth and depth values were compared by one-way ANOVA with Sidak's multiple comparisons tests. Sourced from immuneACCESS, this table was stored by TCRdb with only in-frame sequences that have V and J called. A share of the clones is absent; for the studies checked, an unresolved V gene accounts for under half, and the remainder has no known explanation. Clonal size and the V and J genes are those of that table, whereas D and trimming came from the DNA. Counted in this sample were 100,000 to 120,000 clones; 70% to 90% of them appeared once. Roughly 14% of the sample is taken by the ten largest.

This specimen's time point label, interpreted: about 28 days (+/-7) after the second vaccine dose. AZD1222 recipients whose second dose came at about 4 weeks and those whose second dose came at about 12 weeks were combined into one group, since spike-specific TCR depth and breadth did not differ between the two schedules. Samples from vaccinated people were obtained from the UK trials COV001 and COV002, which included a single-blind randomized controlled phase 2/3 trial of AZD1222 (ChAdOx1 nCoV-19) in healthy adults. For TCRbeta chain sequencing, PBMC samples were collected from trial participants at day 0 and at day 28 after the second dose. V gives up 6 bases and J gives up 8 bases, and the segment between their germline ends measures 14 bases. From cysteine to phenylalanine, the CDR3 is 13 amino acids long. CDR3 DNA only is kept here, 39 bases in frame from base 1. As encoded in the germline V gene (reference sequence), CDR1 is SGHNT while CDR2 is YYREEE.

The source material was peripheral blood, sampled 28 days after the second AZD1222 dose. This clonotype originated in an adult who received the AZD1222 COVID-19 vaccine. Rearrangement joined TRBV5-4 to TRBJ1-4; perhaps TRBD1 is the D gene, with 6 bases matching. This receptor carries the CDR3 CASTQRGGEKLFF. In nucleotide form, the sequence is TGTGCCAGCACCCAGAGGGGGGGAGAAAAACTGTTTTTT.